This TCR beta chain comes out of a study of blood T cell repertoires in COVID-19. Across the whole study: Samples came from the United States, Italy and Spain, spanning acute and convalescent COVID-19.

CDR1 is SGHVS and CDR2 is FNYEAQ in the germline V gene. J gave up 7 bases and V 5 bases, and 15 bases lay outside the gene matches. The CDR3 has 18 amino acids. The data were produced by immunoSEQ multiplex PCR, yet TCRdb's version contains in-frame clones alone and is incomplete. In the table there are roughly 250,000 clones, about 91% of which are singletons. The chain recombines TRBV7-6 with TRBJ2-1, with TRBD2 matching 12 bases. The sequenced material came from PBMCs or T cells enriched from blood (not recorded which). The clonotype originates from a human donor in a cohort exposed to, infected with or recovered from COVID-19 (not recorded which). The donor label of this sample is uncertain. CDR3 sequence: CASSPPRLAGDDGNEQFF. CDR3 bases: TGTGCCAGCAGCCCCCCCCGACTAGCGGGGGACGATGGGAATGAGCAGTTCTTC.